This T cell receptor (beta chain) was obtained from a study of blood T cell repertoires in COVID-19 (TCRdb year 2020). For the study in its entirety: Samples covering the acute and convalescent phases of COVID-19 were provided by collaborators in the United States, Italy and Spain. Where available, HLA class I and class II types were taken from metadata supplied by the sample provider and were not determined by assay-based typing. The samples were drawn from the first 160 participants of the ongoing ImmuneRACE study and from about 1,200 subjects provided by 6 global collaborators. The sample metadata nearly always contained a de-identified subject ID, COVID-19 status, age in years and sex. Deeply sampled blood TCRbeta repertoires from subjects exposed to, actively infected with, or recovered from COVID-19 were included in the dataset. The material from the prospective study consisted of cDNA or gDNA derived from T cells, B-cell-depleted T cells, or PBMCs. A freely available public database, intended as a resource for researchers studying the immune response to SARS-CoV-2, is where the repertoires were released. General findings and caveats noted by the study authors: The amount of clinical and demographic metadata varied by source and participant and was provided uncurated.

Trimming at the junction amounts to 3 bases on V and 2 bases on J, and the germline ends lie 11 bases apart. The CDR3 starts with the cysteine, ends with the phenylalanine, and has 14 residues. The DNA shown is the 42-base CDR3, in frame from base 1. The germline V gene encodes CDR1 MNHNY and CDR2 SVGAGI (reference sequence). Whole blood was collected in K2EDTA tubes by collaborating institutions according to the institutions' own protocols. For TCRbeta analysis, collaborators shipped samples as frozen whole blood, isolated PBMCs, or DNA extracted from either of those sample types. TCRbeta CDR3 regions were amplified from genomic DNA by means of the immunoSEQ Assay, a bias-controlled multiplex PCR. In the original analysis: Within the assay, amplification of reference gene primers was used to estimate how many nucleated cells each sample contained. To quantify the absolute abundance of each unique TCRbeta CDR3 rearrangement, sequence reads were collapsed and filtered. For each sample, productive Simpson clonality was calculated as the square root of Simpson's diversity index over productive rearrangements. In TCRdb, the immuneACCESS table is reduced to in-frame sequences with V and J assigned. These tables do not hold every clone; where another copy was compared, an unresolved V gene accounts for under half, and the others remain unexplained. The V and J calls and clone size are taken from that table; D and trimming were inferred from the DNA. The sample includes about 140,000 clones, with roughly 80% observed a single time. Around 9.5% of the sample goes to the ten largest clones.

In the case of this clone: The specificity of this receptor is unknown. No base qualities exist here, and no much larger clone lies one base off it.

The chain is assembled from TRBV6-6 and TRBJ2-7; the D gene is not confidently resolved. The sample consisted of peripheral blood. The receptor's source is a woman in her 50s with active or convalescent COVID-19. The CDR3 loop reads CASSYHPGTYEQYF. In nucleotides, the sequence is TGTGCCAGCAGTTATCATCCGGGTACCTACGAGCAGTACTTC.